This record concerns one T cell receptor beta chain sequence. Other nucleotide sequences from this sample produce the same CDR3. The sample originates from a study of shared clonotypes between healthy human individuals. This table comes from immunoSEQ multiplex PCR, and its TCRdb copy is limited to in-frame clones, with some not included. The sample includes a few million clones, roughly 92% of them seen just once. Germline values: CDR1 SGHRS, CDR2 YFSETQ. The CDR3 loop spans 13 amino acids. The V gene lost 0 bases and the J gene lost 0 bases, with 2 bases spanning the gap. Material for sequencing was naive CD4+ T cells sorted from blood. Subset reported: CD45RA+ positively selected. The rearrangement uses TRBV5-1 and TRBJ2-3; D uncertain. The TCR comes from a man aged 18 to 35 in good health. Here the CDR3 reads CASSLVSTDTQYF. CDR3 coding DNA: TGCGCCAGCAGCTTGGTCAGCACAGATACGCAGTATTTT.